A selection of T cell receptor beta chains follows, all from one sample in a study of blood T cell repertoires in COVID-19. Profiled with immunoSEQ multiplex PCR; TCRdb holds only in-frame clones, not every one. The sample has fewer than 300,000 clones, around 90% seen once; the top ten hold 4%. Sequences were obtained from peripheral blood. The receptors here all came from a man in his fifties or sixties who had recovered from COVID-19. Both conserved end residues are part of each CDR3. The order of the fields is clone size, J gene, V gene, CDR3 protein. Some rows have no size entry. The others give once, few or many, or a class for an expanded clone.

>-|TRBJ1-1|TRBV3-1/TRBV3-2
CASSQARRTGGGAFF
>once|TRBJ2-1|TRBV9
CASTGTGQGDNEQFF
>-|TRBJ2-1|TRBV11-2
CASSLDPGGSYNEQFF
>once|TRBJ1-2|TRBV29-1
CSVATPTGENYGYTF
>-|TRBJ1-5|TRBV18
CASSPKGQSNQPQHF
>-|TRBJ1-1|TRBV19
CASSWDSGRDTEAFF
>-|TRBJ2-1|TRBV6-5
CASVRRGLNEQFF
>-|TRBJ1-2|TRBV29-1
CSVPGQGLGGYTF
>-|TRBJ2-7|TRBV5-1
CASSLGDRDNYEQYF
>-|TRBJ1-4|TRBV7-9
CASTNTATNEKLFF
>-|TRBJ2-5|TRBV7-9
CASSPVATQYF
>-|TRBJ2-2|TRBV3-1/TRBV3-2
CASNPAGANTGELFF
>-|TRBJ2-3|TRBV5-1
CASSPNAGQGTDTQYF
>-|TRBJ2-3|TRBV7-3
CASSLGGLAGTDTQYF
>-|TRBJ1-3|TRBV18
CASSVRIEASGNTIYF
>once|TRBJ1-2|TRBV6-4
CASSDGIGYGYTF
>-|TRBJ1-2|TRBV5-6
CASSGGQGLYGYTF
>-|TRBJ2-7|TRBV7-9
CASSRGQGPSYEQYF
>-|TRBJ2-7|TRBV27
CASWKNRVPSYEQYF
>-|TRBJ2-5|TRBV7-9
CASSPSRVSETQYF
>few|TRBJ1-1|TRBV4-1
CASSQARQGEAFF
>-|TRBJ2-3|TRBV9
CASSTQRGVAQRDTQYF
>-|TRBJ2-2|TRBV12-3/TRBV12-4
CASSSRQGSELFF
>-|TRBJ1-6|TRBV5-1
CASELGGTYNSPLHF
>-|TRBJ1-2|TRBV28
CASSTLTGLGGGYTF
>-|TRBJ1-1|TRBV9
CASKRGSGMNTEAFF
>-|TRBJ2-1|TRBV20-1
CSATGNNEQFF
>-|TRBJ2-7|TRBV11-1
CASSLAMTGYEQYF
>-|TRBJ1-2|TRBV29-1
CSVELVQPYGYTF
>few|TRBJ2-2|TRBV28
CASSMGGINTGELFF
>-|TRBJ1-1|TRBV2
CASTEGGNTEAFF
>-|TRBJ1-4|TRBV30
CAWSVGGLGLNEKLFF
>-|TRBJ2-2|TRBV6-5
CASSNDRVSTGELFF
>-|TRBJ2-2|TRBV4-2
CASRTGGISGELFF
>-|TRBJ2-6|TRBV24-1
CATSDHTLSGANVLTF
>few|TRBJ1-1|TRBV4-2
CASSQGGRDTRNTEAFF
>-|TRBJ1-1|TRBV30
CAWSVGAMNTEAFF
>-|TRBJ2-1|TRBV5-1
CASTSGGPGNEQFF
>-|TRBJ2-5|TRBV5-1
CASSPFVGRTWTQYF
>-|TRBJ1-5|TRBV7-3
CASSLQGGGNQPQHF
>-|TRBJ2-7|TRBV19
CASSIGGGGSSYEQYF
>-|TRBJ1-1|TRBV30
CAWKDWVNTEAFF
>-|TRBJ2-5|TRBV9
CASSVQTGVPQETQYF
>-|TRBJ1-3|TRBV5-1
CASSLDETGNGNTIYF
>-|TRBJ2-2|TRBV7-2
CASLQGSMNTGELFF
>-|TRBJ1-4|TRBV3-1/TRBV3-2
CASSQSDRGPNEKLFF
>-|TRBJ2-5|TRBV5-5
CASRWGQGATEETQYF
>-|TRBJ2-3|TRBV6-5
CASSTTTPDTQYF
>-|TRBJ2-1|TRBV19
CASSSGTGLYEQFF
>-|TRBJ1-1|TRBV27
CASSFGGNTEAFF
>-|TRBJ1-4|TRBV19
CASSPTAANEKLFF
>-|TRBJ1-2|TRBV2
CASSLTGGDYGYTF
>-|TRBJ2-1|TRBV7-3
CASSLTLGQGANEQFF
>-|TRBJ2-1|TRBV27
CASSSTREQFF
>-|TRBJ2-3|TRBV9
CASSVVQTDTQYF
>-|TRBJ2-1|TRBV12-5
CASGLVQRARVEQFF
>-|TRBJ2-1|TRBV19
CASRSRGSNEQFF